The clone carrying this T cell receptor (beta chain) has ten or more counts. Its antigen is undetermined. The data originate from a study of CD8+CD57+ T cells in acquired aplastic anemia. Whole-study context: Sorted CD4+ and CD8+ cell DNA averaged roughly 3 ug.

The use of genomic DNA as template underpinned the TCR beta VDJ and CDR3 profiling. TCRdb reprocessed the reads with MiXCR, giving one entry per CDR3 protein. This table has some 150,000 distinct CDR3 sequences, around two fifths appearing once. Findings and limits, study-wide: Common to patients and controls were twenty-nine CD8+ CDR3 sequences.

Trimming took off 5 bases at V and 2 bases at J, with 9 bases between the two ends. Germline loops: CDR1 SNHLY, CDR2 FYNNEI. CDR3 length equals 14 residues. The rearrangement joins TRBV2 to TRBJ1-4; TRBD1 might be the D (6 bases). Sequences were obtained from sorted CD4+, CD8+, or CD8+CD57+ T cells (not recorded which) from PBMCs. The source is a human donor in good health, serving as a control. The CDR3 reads CASSWGRTNEKLFF. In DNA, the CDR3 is TGTGCCAGCAGTTGGGGGCGTACTAATGAAAAACTGTTTTTT.